Below are 20 T cell receptor beta chains sequenced from a single sample in a study of human T cells and chemical hapten exposure. TCRdb redid the calling of the RACE reads with MiXCR, one entry per CDR3 protein. The sample has about 380,000 distinct CDR3 sequences, roughly 4.6% seen once. Time point indicated: pre-sensitization, week 0. The treatment was: therapeutic diphenylcyclopropenone sensitization with weekly scalp DPC. This specimen was whole blood, taken in connection with sensitization to the hapten diphenylcyclopropenone (DPC). The receptors were gathered from a woman aged 45-60 years with alopecia areata. Some clones in this sample may be carry-over from other donors' samples.

Many counts were recorded for this clonotype. V usage is TRBV19 and J usage is TRBJ1-5, with 7 bases matching TRBD1. The CDR3 consists of 15 residues. The V segment lost 6 bases and the J segment 0 bases; nucleotides outside the gene matches: 5. From germline, CDR1 is LNHDA and CDR2 SQIVND (reference sequence). CDR3 bases: TGTGCCAGTAGCATTGCAGGGGGTAGCAATCAGCCCCAGCATTTT. It translates to CASSIAGGSNQPQHF.

The CDR3 loop reads CASSPGSGSPLHF. DNA of the CDR3: TGTGCCAGCAGTCCAGGGTCCGGTTCACCCCTCCACTTT. The V gene is TRBV12-3 or TRBV12-4, the J gene TRBJ1-6, with D perhaps TRBD1 (5 bases). V was trimmed by 5 bases and J by 9 bases, leaving 11 bases between them. The CDR3 sequence is 13 residues long.

This clonotype was seen at least ten times. V gene TRBV28 combines with J gene TRBJ2-5, with D maybe TRBD1 (6 bases). This CDR3 is built from 14 residues. Between the trimmed V and J ends, which lost 10 bases and 1 base, there was a span of 16 bases. CDR1 and CDR2 (germline): MDHEN, SYDVKM. As DNA, the CDR3 is TGTGCCACCCAGGGGACACATTTCCAAGAGACCCAGTACTTC. This codes for CATQGTHFQETQYF. Full variable domain (outside the CDR3, taken from reference TRBV28 and TRBJ2-5): DVKVTQSSRYLVKRTGEKVFLECVQDMDHENMFWYRQDPGLGLRLIYFSYDVKMKEKGDIPEGYSVSREKKERFSLILESASTNQTSMYLCATQGTHFQETQYFGPGTRLLVL.

The genes are TRBV5-1 and TRBJ1-1; 9 bases align to TRBD1. Trimming at V came to 0 bases and at J to 12 bases, leaving 6 bases not matched to a gene. The CDR3 runs to 13 residues. Germline V gene data show CDR1 as SGHRS and CDR2 as YFSETQ. CDR3 region: CASSLEPGQGSFF. The CDR3, as DNA: TGCGCCAGCAGCTTGGAACCGGGACAGGGCTCTTTCTTT.

The table lists this clonotype with many counts. V is TRBV7-2 and J is TRBJ2-3; unclear D gene. The V end was cut by 5 bases, the J end by 4 bases, with 10 bases between. The CDR3 consists of 13 residues. The germline V gene encodes CDR1 SGHTA and CDR2 FQGNSA. CDR3 DNA: TGTGCCAGCAGCCCAACGGCTGCAGATACGCAGTATTTT. Encoded protein: CASSPTAADTQYF.

The sample holds a few counts of this clonotype. V usage is TRBV5-1 and J usage is TRBJ1-2; D remains ambiguous. The germline V and J ends were trimmed by 1 base and 2 bases, with 9 bases remaining between them. This CDR3 has 14 residues. CDR1 SGHRS and CDR2 YFSETQ come from the germline V gene. The DNA of the CDR3 is TGCGCCAGCAGCTTGCCCGGGGAAAACTATGGCTACACCTTC. Protein sequence: CASSLPGENYGYTF.

This clonotype turned up a few times. This chain links TRBV12-3 or TRBV12-4 with TRBJ2-1; 8 nucleotides match TRBD2. The CDR3 is 15 residues long. V trimming: 7 bases; J trimming: 5 bases; junction bases outside the gene matches: 10. Written as DNA, the CDR3 is TGTGCCAGCACCCCGAGCGGGGGAGTCGACAATGAGCAGTTCTTC. Amino acids: CASTPSGGVDNEQFF.

This clonotype was seen repeatedly, ten times or more. This chain joins TRBV29-1 and TRBJ1-2, with a tentative D call TRBD1 (5 bases). V shed 7 bases and J shed 4 bases, with 22 bases lying between them. The germline V gene has CDR1 SQVTM and CDR2 ANQGSEA. The CDR3 consists of 15 residues. The CDR3 region has the DNA TGCAGCGGCTCGGGGGTAGGAGGTATTGCCTATGGCTACACCTTC. This encodes CSGSGVGGIAYGYTF. The variable domain in full, completed from reference TRBV29-1 and TRBJ1-2, reads SAVISQKPSRDICQRGTSLTIQCQVDSQVTMMFWYRQQPGQSLTLIATANQGSEATYESGFVIDKFPISRPNLTFSTLTVSNMSPEDSSIYLCSGSGVGGIAYGYTFGSGTRLTVV.

The table lists this clonotype with a few counts. This chain joins TRBV3-1 and TRBJ1-2; no firm D call. CDR3 length: 14 amino acids. CDR1 LGHDT and CDR2 YNNKEL come from the germline V gene (reference sequence). V was pared by 0 bases and J by 4 bases, with 9 bases between. The CDR3 bases are TGTGCCAGCAGCCAAGAATCGGCGGGCTATGGCTACACCTTC. This gives the protein CASSQESAGYGYTF. Full variable domain (outside the CDR3, taken from reference TRBV3-1 and TRBJ1-2): DTAVSQTPKYLVTQMGNDKSIKCEQNLGHDTMYWYKQDSKKFLKIMFSYNNKELIINETVPNRFSPKSPDKAHLNLHINSLELGDSAVYFCASSQESAGYGYTFGSGTRLTVV.

This chain joins TRBV6-2 or TRBV6-3 and TRBJ2-1; D gene unclear. V lost 6 bases, J lost 3 bases, and 18 bases lay in between. Germline CDR1 reads MNHEY; CDR2 reads SVGEGT. This CDR3 region has 16 residues. The CDR3 loop reads CASSPDSLLDYNEQFF. CDR3 nucleotide sequence: TGTGCCAGCAGCCCTGATAGTTTACTCGACTACAATGAGCAGTTCTTC.

V and J are TRBV20-1 and TRBJ2-1; 7 bases fit TRBD2. V dropped 0 bases and J dropped 7; count of bases not matched to a gene: 9. This CDR3 region has 15 residues. Germline V gene data show CDR1 as DFQATT and CDR2 as SNEGSKA (reference sequence). In nucleotides, the CDR3 is TGCAGTGCTAGAGATTTGAGAACTAGCGATAATGAGCAGTTCTTC. It specifies CSARDLRTSDNEQFF.

This clonotype was observed many times. The CDR3 DNA reads as TGTGCCAGCAGGCAGGGCGGCGGGAGGGCCTACGAGCAGTACTTC. This codes for CASRQGGGRAYEQYF. This chain uses TRBV28 with TRBJ2-7; 9 nucleotides align to TRBD2. This CDR3 spans 15 amino acids. V shed 6 bases and J 2 bases; nucleotides not matched to a gene: 8. Germline CDR1 reads MDHEN; CDR2 reads SYDVKM.

The sample holds many counts of this clonotype. The rearrangement uses TRBV7-9 and TRBJ2-7, with D hard to call. The germline V and J ends were trimmed by 5 bases and 2 bases, with 10 bases remaining between them. Germline CDR1 reads SEHNR; CDR2 reads FQNEAQ (reference sequence). The CDR3 is 13 residues long. As DNA, the CDR3 is TGTGCCAGCAGCGAGGACCGGCCCTACGAGCAGTACTTC. Encoded protein: CASSEDRPYEQYF.

This clonotype was counted a few times. V gene TRBV7-2 combines with J gene TRBJ2-3; 9 nucleotides match TRBD1. V shed 5 bases, J shed 4 bases, and the junction held 7 bases outside the gene matches. This CDR3 is built from 15 residues. CDR1 and CDR2 from the germline V gene are SGHTA and FQGNSA. CDR3 loop: CASSQDRGISDTQYF. CDR3 coding DNA: TGTGCCAGCAGCCAAGACAGGGGGATATCAGATACGCAGTATTTT.

Many counts were recorded for this clonotype. The chain is built from TRBV7-9 and TRBJ2-1; D gene ambiguous. Trimming removed 5 bases at V and 1 base at J, with 9 bases between. Germline CDR1 reads SEHNR; CDR2 reads FQNEAQ (reference sequence). This CDR3 has 14 amino acids. The CDR3 loop reads CASSPPLSYNEQFF. In DNA form, the CDR3 reads TGTGCCAGCAGCCCGCCCTTATCCTACAATGAGCAGTTCTTC.

V usage is TRBV2 and J usage is TRBJ2-3; D might be TRBD1 (5 bases). This CDR3 contains 15 residues. The germline V gene encodes CDR1 SNHLY and CDR2 FYNNEI. The ends were cut back, 3 bases at V and 0 bases at J, with 10 bases in the middle. CDR3 amino acids: CASSEDTSSTDTQYF. The CDR3 DNA sequence: TGTGCCAGCAGTGAGGACACTTCTAGCACAGATACGCAGTATTTT.

The rearrangement links TRBV28 to TRBJ1-5, with D hard to call. Germline V CDR1 and CDR2: MDHEN, SYDVKM. The CDR3 spans 12 residues. The ends were cut back, 4 bases at V and 7 bases at J, with 8 bases in the middle. The CDR3 region is CASSSSGQPQHF. Here the CDR3 DNA reads TGTGCCAGCAGTTCTTCTGGACAGCCCCAGCATTTT.

The chain employs TRBV6-5 and TRBJ1-5; possible D gene TRBD1, 5 bases. In germline, CDR1 is MNHEY, CDR2 SVGAGI. This CDR3 comprises 14 residues. Trimming removed 6 bases at V and 7 bases at J, with 16 bases between. The CDR3: CASRAPGLGQPQHF. The CDR3 nucleotides are TGTGCCAGCAGAGCACCAGGGCTTGGGCAGCCCCAGCATTTT.

The chain joins TRBV27 to TRBJ2-7, with 9 bases that match TRBD1. Looked up from germline, CDR1 is MNHEY and CDR2 is SMNVEV (reference sequence). The CDR3 has 13 amino acids. J gave up 6 bases and V 8 bases, and 8 bases lay outside the gene matches. CDR3 DNA sequence: TGTGCCAGCCGGGACAGGGCTTTCTCCGAGCAGTACTTC. Translation: CASRDRAFSEQYF.

Many counts were recorded for this clonotype. This chain connects TRBV4-3 to TRBJ2-3; 10 bases match TRBD2. Germline V gene sequence: CDR1 LGHNA, CDR2 YSLEER. The length of the CDR3 is 17 residues. After removal of 0 bases from V and 4 bases from J, the junction contained 7 bases not matched to a gene. The CDR3 DNA follows: TGCGCCAGCAGCCAAGATTTAACCCTAGCGGGGGCAGATACGCAGTATTTT. Its translation is CASSQDLTLAGADTQYF.